This entry lists 8 T cell receptor beta chains sequenced from one sample in a study of cytomegalovirus exposure and HLA in healthy donors. PCR primers comprised 60 Vbeta and 13 Jbeta primers. Sequencing used immunoSEQ multiplex PCR; TCRdb keeps in-frame clones, though not all of them. This sample has about 96,000 clones, with 60% to 75% found just once. Specimen: PBMCs. Receptors originate from a female donor in good health and CMV-seropositive.

The J gene is TRBJ1-4, the V gene TRBV9; D remains unclear. Germline CDR1 is SGDLS and CDR2 is YYNGEE. This CDR3 has 15 amino acids. V was trimmed by 4 bases and J by 7 bases, leaving 17 bases between them. This chain's CDR3 is CASSFSAGRVEKLFF. CDR3 nucleotide sequence: TGTGCCAGCAGCTTTAGCGCAGGACGTGTTGAAAAACTGTTTTTT.

The chain is built from TRBV6-1 and TRBJ1-3; D is ambiguous. Germline lookup yields CDR1 MNHNS and CDR2 SASEGT. The V gene lost 3 bases and the J gene lost 3 bases, with 12 bases spanning the gap. The CDR3 spans 15 residues. CDR3 DNA: TGTGCCAGCAGTGAGGGAGGCTTGAGTGGAAACACCATATATTTT. It codes for CASSEGGLSGNTIYF.

The gene calls are TRBV10-2 and TRBJ1-1; TRBD1 aligns across 8 bases. V lost 7 bases to trimming and J lost 4 bases; unmatched junction nucleotides: 17. This CDR3 region has 17 residues. Germline CDR1 is WSHSY and CDR2 is SAAADI. CDR3 sequence: CASTYDAGAQGGTEAFF. DNA of the CDR3: TGCGCCAGCACGTACGATGCGGGTGCACAGGGGGGCACTGAAGCTTTCTTT.

The chain has TRBV28 and TRBJ2-1; D perhaps matches TRBD1 (6 bases). The CDR3 has 16 residues. Germline V gene lookup returns CDR1 MDHEN and CDR2 SYDVKM. Trimming left V 5 bases short and J 4 bases short, with 18 bases between. For the CDR3, the DNA is TGTGCCAGCAGTACTAGACAGGCTCGCAGTTACAATGAGCAGTTCTTC. It translates to CASSTRQARSYNEQFF.

This clone was detected a few times. J is TRBJ2-3 and V is TRBV5-1; unclear D gene. Germline V lookup: CDR1 SGHRS, CDR2 YFSETQ. Trimming stripped 1 base from V and 2 bases from J, with 8 bases between. The CDR3 is made up of 14 amino acids. The CDR3 DNA reads as TGCGCCAGCAGCTTGATGGCGGACACAGATACGCAGTATTTT. Protein: CASSLMADTDTQYF.

V gene TRBV4-3 combines with J gene TRBJ2-1; TRBD2 is a possible D gene (6 bases). This CDR3 region has 18 residues. The V end was cut by 0 bases, the J end by 0 bases, with 15 bases between. CDR1 is LGHNA, CDR2 YSLEER, per germline. The DNA for the CDR3 is TGCGCCAGCAGCCAAGATTCGATAGCGGAATTCTCCTACAATGAGCAGTTCTTC. This codes for CASSQDSIAEFSYNEQFF.

The chain uses TRBV5-4 and TRBJ2-2; 9 bases align to TRBD2. Germline V lookup: CDR1 SGHNT, CDR2 YYREEE (reference sequence). CDR3 length equals 15 residues. J was trimmed by 6 bases and V by 1 base; bases with no gene match: 4. The CDR3 region is CASSLPGTSPGELFF. In DNA, the CDR3 is TGTGCCAGCAGCTTGCCCGGGACTAGCCCCGGGGAGCTGTTTTTT.

CDR3 protein: CSVNQEATDTQYF. CDR3 nucleotide sequence: TGCAGCGTTAATCAGGAAGCCACAGATACGCAGTATTTT. The V gene is TRBV29-1, the J gene TRBJ2-3; no clear D gene. Deletions cut 5 bases from V and 2 bases from J, with 11 bases between. This CDR3 region has 13 residues. Germline CDR1 and CDR2: SQVTM and ANQGSEA.